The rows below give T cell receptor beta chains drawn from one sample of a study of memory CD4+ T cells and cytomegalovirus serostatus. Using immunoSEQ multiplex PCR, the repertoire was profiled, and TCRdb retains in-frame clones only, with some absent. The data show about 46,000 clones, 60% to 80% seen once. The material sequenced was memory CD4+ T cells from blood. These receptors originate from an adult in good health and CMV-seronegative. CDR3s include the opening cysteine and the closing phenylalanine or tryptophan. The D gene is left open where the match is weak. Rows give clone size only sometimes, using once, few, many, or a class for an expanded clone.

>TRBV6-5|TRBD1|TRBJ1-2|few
TGTGCCAGCCGACAGGGAAGCCATGGCTACACCTTC
CASRQGSHGYTF
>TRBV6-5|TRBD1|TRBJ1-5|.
TGTGCCAGCACCCAGGGGAGGGGGCGATCTCAGCCCCAGCATTTT
CASTQGRGRSQPQHF
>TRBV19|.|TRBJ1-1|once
TGTGCCAGTAGTATGAGGGCAGGGATGACTGAAGCTTTCTTT
CASSMRAGMTEAFF
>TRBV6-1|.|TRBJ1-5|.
TGTGCCAGCAGTGGGTACGTCATCCTTAGCAATCAGCCCCAGCATTTT
CASSGYVILSNQPQHF
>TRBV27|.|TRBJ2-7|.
TGTGCCAGCAGTTTTTGGGATGGCTACGAGCAGTACTTC
CASSFWDGYEQYF
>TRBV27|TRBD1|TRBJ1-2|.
TGTGCCAGCAGACGGGGACAGCTAAACTATGGCTACACCTTC
CASRRGQLNYGYTF
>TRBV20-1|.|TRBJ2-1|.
TGCAGTGCTACGGGGAGTGAGCAGTTCTTC
CSATGSEQFF
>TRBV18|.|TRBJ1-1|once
TGTGCCAGCTCACGTACGGGGTCCACTGAAGCTTTCTTT
CASSRTGSTEAFF
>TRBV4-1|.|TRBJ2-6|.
TGCGCCAGCAGCCAAGTTGCGACAGGTGGGCCCAACGTCCTGACTTTC
CASSQVATGGPNVLTF
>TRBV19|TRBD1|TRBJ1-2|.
TGTGCCAGTAGTAACCCCGGGACAGGGGGCTTTCTCTATGGCTACACCTTC
CASSNPGTGGFLYGYTF
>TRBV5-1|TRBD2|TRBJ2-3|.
TGCGCCAGCAGCCTACCTAGCGGGTCTAGCACAGATACGCAGTATTTT
CASSLPSGSSTDTQYF
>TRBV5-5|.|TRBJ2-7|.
TGTGCCAGCAGCTCGCTCGGCAGAGCCTACGAGCAGTACTTC
CASSSLGRAYEQYF
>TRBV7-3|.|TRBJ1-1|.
TGTGCCAGCAGCTTACGGGTCAGCACTGAAGCTTTCTTT
CASSLRVSTEAFF
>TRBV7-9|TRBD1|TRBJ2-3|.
TGTGCCAGCAGCTTGACAGGGGGCTTAGATACGCAGTATTTT
CASSLTGGLDTQYF
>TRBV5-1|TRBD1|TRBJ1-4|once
TGCGCCAGCAGCACCAGACAGGGGGCCTCTAATGAAAAACTGTTTTTT
CASSTRQGASNEKLFF
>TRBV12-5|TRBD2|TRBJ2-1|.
TGTGCTAGTGGTTTGGTACTGGGGAGGGAAGGCTACAATGAGCAGTTCTTC
CASGLVLGREGYNEQFF
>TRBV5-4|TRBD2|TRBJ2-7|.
TGTGCCAGCAGCCTCCCCGGGGGGAGCTCCTACGAGCAGTACTTC
CASSLPGGSSYEQYF
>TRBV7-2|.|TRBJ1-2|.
TGTGCCAGCAGCTTGGCAGGCCCGTATGGCTACACCTTC
CASSLAGPYGYTF
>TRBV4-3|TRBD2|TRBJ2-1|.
TGCGCCAGCAGCCAGTACCTAGCGGGGGGTTATGAGCAGTTCTTC
CASSQYLAGGYEQFF
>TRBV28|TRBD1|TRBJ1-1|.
TGTGCCAGCAGTTTAAGGGGGGGAGGGGGCAGCACTGAAGCTTTCTTT
CASSLRGGGGSTEAFF
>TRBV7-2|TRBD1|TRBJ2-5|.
TGTGCCAGCAGCTCTAGACAGGGTGGACGGACGGAGTCCCAGTACTTC
CASSSRQGGRTESQYF
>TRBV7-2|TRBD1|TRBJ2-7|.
TGTGCCAGCAGCGAACAGACAGGGGGCGCCGGTTACGAGCAGTACTTC
CASSEQTGGAGYEQYF
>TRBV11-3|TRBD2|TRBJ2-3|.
TGTGCCAGCAGCGCACTAGCGGGGGCGACAGATACGCAGTATTTT
CASSALAGATDTQYF
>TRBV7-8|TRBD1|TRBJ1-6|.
TGTGCCAGCAGGGGCTCAGGGGGAAAGAATTCACCCCTCCACTTT
CASRGSGGKNSPLHF
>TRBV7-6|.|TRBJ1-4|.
TGTGCCAGCAGCCAATCCAGGGGCTGGGATGAAAAACTGTTTTTT
CASSQSRGWDEKLFF
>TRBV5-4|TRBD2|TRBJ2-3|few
TGTGCCAGCAGCTTGGGAGCGGGGGGCACCACAGATACGCAGTATTTT
CASSLGAGGTTDTQYF
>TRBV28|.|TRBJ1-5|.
TGTGCCAGCAGTTTCGGGATTAGGGGCAATCAGCCCCAGCATTTT
CASSFGIRGNQPQHF
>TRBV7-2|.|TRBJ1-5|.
TGTGCCAGCAGCTTAGGGGGGGGACTCAATCAGCCCCAGCATTTT
CASSLGGGLNQPQHF
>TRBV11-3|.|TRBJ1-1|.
TGTGCCAGCAGCTTAGTGGGGTCCAGCACTGAAGCTTTCTTT
CASSLVGSSTEAFF
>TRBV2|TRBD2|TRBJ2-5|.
TGTGCCATGCACGGGGGGTCCCAAGAGACCCAGTACTTC
CAMHGGSQETQYF
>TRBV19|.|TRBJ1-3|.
TGTGCCAGTCGACGGCCCTCTGGAAACACCATATATTTT
CASRRPSGNTIYF
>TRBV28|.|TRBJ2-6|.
TGTGCCAGCCGACCCTGGGACGCTGGGGCCAACGTCCTGACTTTC
CASRPWDAGANVLTF
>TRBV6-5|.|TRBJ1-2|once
TGTGCCAGCAGTTACGATCGGGGAGACCCTGGCTACACCTTC
CASSYDRGDPGYTF
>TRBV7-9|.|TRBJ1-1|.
TGTGCCAGCACCGAAGGGTCGCGCACTGAAGCTTTCTTT
CASTEGSRTEAFF
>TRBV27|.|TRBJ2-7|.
TGTGCCAGCAGTTTCCGGGACCCGGGGAGCGAGCAGTACTTC
CASSFRDPGSEQYF
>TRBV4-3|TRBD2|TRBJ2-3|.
TGCGCCAGCAGCCAAGATCGGCGGGGGGGCCTTTTGGCAGATACGCAGTATTTT
CASSQDRRGGLLADTQYF
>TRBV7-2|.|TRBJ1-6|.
TGTGCCAGCAGAAAACCAGTTGATCTTGCACCCCTCCACTTT
CASRKPVDLAPLHF
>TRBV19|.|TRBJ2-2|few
TGTGCCAGTAGACAGGGAAACACCGGGGAGCTGTTTTTT
CASRQGNTGELFF
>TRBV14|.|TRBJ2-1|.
TGTGCCAGCGGTCCCCAGGGGTATCGCAATGAGCAGTTCTTC
CASGPQGYRNEQFF
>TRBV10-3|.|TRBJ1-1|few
TGTGCCATCAGTGAGTCGGCCAACACTGAAGCTTTCTTT
CAISESANTEAFF
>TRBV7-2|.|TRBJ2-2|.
TGTGCCAGCCGCCCGGGGCTATCGGGCACCGGGGAGCTGTTTTTT
CASRPGLSGTGELFF
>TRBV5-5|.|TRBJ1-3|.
TGTGCCAGCAGCTTGGCTCTCGGACCCTCTGGAAACACCATATATTTT
CASSLALGPSGNTIYF
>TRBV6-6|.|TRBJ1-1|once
TGTGCCAGCAGCCAAACGGACGGGCGCATGAACACTGAAGCTTTCTTT
CASSQTDGRMNTEAFF
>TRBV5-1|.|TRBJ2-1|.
TGCGCCAGCAGCCCTGGGGACGCCAATGAGCAGTTCTTC
CASSPGDANEQFF
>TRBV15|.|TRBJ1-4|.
TGTGCCACCAGTACTATCAGTTCGCAGGCTGAAAAACTGTTTTTT
CATSTISSQAEKLFF
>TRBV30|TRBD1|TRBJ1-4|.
TGTGCCTCTTGGACAGGGTCAAAACTGTTTTTT
CASWTGSKLFF
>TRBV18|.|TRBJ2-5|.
TGTGCCAGCTCACCACAACAGGGCTCCGGGGAGACCCAGTACTTC
CASSPQQGSGETQYF
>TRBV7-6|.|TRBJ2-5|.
TGTGCCAGCAGCTTAACCCGTGAGACCCAGTACTTC
CASSLTRETQYF
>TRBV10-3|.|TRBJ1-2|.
TGTGCCATCAGTGAATGGGGGTCAAACTATGGCTACACCTTC
CAISEWGSNYGYTF
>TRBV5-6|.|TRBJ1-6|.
TGTGCCAGCAGCATAGACCTATATAATTCACCCCTCCACTTT
CASSIDLYNSPLHF
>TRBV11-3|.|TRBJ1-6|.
TGTGCCAGCAGCCCTACAAGGAATTCACCCCTCCACTTT
CASSPTRNSPLHF
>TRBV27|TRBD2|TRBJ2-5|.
TGTGCCAGCAGTTCAAAGCGGGGGCGCCAAGAGACCCAGTACTTC
CASSSKRGRQETQYF
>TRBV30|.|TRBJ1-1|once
TGTGCCTGGAGTTCCCAAGGGGATACTGAAGCTTTCTTT
CAWSSQGDTEAFF
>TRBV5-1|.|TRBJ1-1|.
TGCGCCAGCAGCTTGGACCCGGGTTATCCTGAAGCTTTCTTT
CASSLDPGYPEAFF
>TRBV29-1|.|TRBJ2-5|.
TGCAGCGTGTCCCGGATGGGGGTTGGGACCCAGTACTTC
CSVSRMGVGTQYF
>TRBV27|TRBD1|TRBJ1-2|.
TGTGCCAGCAGTTTAACAGGGGGTCGTGGCTACACCTTC
CASSLTGGRGYTF
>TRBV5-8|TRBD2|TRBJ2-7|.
TGTGCCAGCAGGGCTAGCGGGGGCTACGAGCAGTACTTC
CASRASGGYEQYF
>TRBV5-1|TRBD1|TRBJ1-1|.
TGCGCCAGCAGCTTGGTGGGACAGGGCTCGGGGAACACTGAAGCTTTCTTT
CASSLVGQGSGNTEAFF
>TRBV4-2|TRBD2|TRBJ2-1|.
TGTGCCAGCAGCCTGGGCCAGCGGGGGTACAATGAGCAGTTCTTC
CASSLGQRGYNEQFF